The sequence of this TCR beta chain was determined in a study of PD-1 and CTLA-4 blockade in melanoma. J lost 6 bases, V lost 7 bases, and 8 bases had no gene match. CDR1 and CDR2 (germline): LGHNT, FRNRAP. The CDR3 contains 13 residues. Generated by immunoSEQ multiplex PCR, the TCRdb table keeps only in-frame clones and is missing some. The data contain about 11,000 clones, roughly 82% of them seen just once; the ten biggest clones take up roughly 34%. This TCR derives from a human donor with melanoma. This sample comprised CD8+ T cells from peripheral blood, obtained from a patient given anti-PD-1 treatment. V gene TRBV12-5 combines with J gene TRBJ1-1; 7 nucleotides match TRBD1. The CDR3 spells CASDSQGSPEAFF. In DNA, the CDR3 is TGTGCTAGTGACTCACAGGGGAGCCCTGAAGCTTTCTTT.